What follows are 2 T cell receptor beta chains derived from one specimen sequenced in a study of shared clonotypes between healthy human individuals. Naive-designated CD8 cells lacked CD45RO, were positively enriched for CCR7, and omitted terminally differentiated effector memory CD45RA+ cells. Generated by immunoSEQ multiplex PCR, the TCRdb table keeps only in-frame clones and is missing some. The sample holds about 2.1 million clones, 93% seen once. Sequenced material: naive CD8+ T cells from PBMCs. The receptors stem from a man between 18 and 29 years old in good health. Some clones in this sample may be carry-over from other donors' samples.

This chain uses TRBV5-8 with TRBJ1-5; D is perhaps TRBD1 (5 bases). The CDR3 length is 18 residues. V shed 3 bases and J shed 4 bases, with 23 bases lying between them. CDR1 is SGHTS, CDR2 YDEGEE, per germline. CDR3 loop: CASSSEVGPRARNQPQHF. In DNA, the CDR3 is TGTGCCAGCAGCTCCGAGGTGGGACCCAGGGCTCGGAATCAGCCCCAGCATTTT.

This chain links TRBV5-6 with TRBJ1-1, with 11 positions matching TRBD1. The CDR3 spans 17 residues. Germline V gene lookup returns CDR1 SGHDT and CDR2 YYEEEE. V shed 4 bases and J 4 bases; nucleotides not matched to a gene: 12. The CDR3 DNA is TGTGCCAGCAGCGCAGCCGGGACAGGGGGAGTACGCACTGAAGCTTTCTTT. This gives the protein CASSAAGTGGVRTEAFF.